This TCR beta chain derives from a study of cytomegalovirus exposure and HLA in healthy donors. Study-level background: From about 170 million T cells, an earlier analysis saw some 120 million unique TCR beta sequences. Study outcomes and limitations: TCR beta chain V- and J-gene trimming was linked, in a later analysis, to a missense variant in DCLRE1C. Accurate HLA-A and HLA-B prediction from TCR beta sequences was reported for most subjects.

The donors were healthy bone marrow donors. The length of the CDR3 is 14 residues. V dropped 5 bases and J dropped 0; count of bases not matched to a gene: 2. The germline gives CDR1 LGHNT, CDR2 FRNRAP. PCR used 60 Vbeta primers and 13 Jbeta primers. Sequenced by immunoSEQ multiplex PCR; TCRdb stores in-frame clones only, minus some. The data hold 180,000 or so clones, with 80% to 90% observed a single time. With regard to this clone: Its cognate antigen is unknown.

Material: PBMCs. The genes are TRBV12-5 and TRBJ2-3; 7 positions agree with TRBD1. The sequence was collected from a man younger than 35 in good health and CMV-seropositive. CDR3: CASGPGQSTDTQYF. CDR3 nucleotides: TGTGCTAGTGGTCCGGGACAGAGCACAGATACGCAGTATTTT. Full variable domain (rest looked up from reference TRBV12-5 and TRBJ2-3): DARVTQTPRHKVTEMGQEVTMRCQPILGHNTVFWYRQTMMQGLELLAYFRNRAPLDDSGMPKDRFSAEMPDATLATLKIQPSEPRDSAVYFCASGPGQSTDTQYFGPGTRLTVL.